The 10 T cell receptor beta chains given below trace back to one sample, sequenced in a study of regulatory T cells in long-lasting Graves disease. The TCR beta library used iRepertoire HTBI primers with Arm-PCR amplification of CDR3. TCRdb re-called the multiplex PCR reads through MiXCR, storing one row per CDR3 protein. The table includes 510,000 or so distinct CDR3 sequences, 12% detected once. Time point described: newly diagnosed GD, antithyroid drugs for less than 3 months. There was RNA extracted from PBMCs, and the TCR library was made from it. These data were also filed under a second study, of T cells in Graves' hyperthyroidism and ophthalmopathy.

Sequenced material: peripheral blood mononuclear cells (PBMCs), taken at new diagnosis, from a patient treated with antithyroid drugs. The receptors shown here come from a woman younger than 45 with Graves disease.

In its sample, this clonotype was seen many times. The V call is TRBV12-5, the J call TRBJ1-1; D may be TRBD1 (6 bases). CDR1 is LGHNT and CDR2 is FRNRAP in the germline V gene. This CDR3 contains 19 residues. The V end was cut by 3 bases, the J end by 0 bases, with 23 bases between. Written as DNA, the CDR3 is TGTGCTAGTGGTTTTGGGGTGGGGGGGGCGAACAACATGAACACTGAAGCTTTCTTT. Translating it yields CASGFGVGGANNMNTEAFF.

Comments on this clonotype: A much larger clone lies a single base off, so this may be a read error. The chain is built from TRBV3-1 and TRBJ2-7, with D hard to call. Germline V gene sequence: CDR1 LGHDT, CDR2 YNNKEL (reference sequence). V was pared by 6 bases and J by 1 base, with 19 bases between. The length of the CDR3 is 16 residues. CDR3 protein: CASSDPHSSRSYEQYF. CDR3 nucleotide sequence: TGTGCCAGCAGTGATCCTCACTCTTCCAGATCCTACGAGCAGTACTTC.

This clonotype was counted ten times or more. The rearrangement links TRBV9 to TRBJ2-7; 9 nucleotides align to TRBD2. The CDR3 consists of 14 residues. J was trimmed by 1 base and V by 5 bases; bases with no gene match: 4. Germline assignment: CDR1 SGDLS and CDR2 YYNGEE. CDR3 coding DNA: TGTGCCAGCAGTGCTAGCGGGACTTCCTACGAGCAGTACTTC. This translates into CASSASGTSYEQYF. Based on the CDR3 plus reference TRBV9 and TRBJ2-7, the full variable domain is DSGVTQTPKHLITATGQRVTLRCSPRSGDLSVYWYQQSLDQGLQFLIQYYNGEERAKGNILERFSAQQFPDLHSELNLSSLELGDSALYFCASSASGTSYEQYFGPGTRLTVT.

This clonotype came up many times. V usage is TRBV3-1 and J usage is TRBJ1-5; possible D gene TRBD1, 5 bases. Germline V lookup: CDR1 LGHDT, CDR2 YNNKEL (reference sequence). V was shortened by 3 bases and J by 5 bases, with 11 bases between the two germline ends. The CDR3 covers 14 residues. The CDR3 coding sequence is TGTGCCAGCAGCCACGGGGCCGTCGATCAGCCCCAGCATTTT. Protein product: CASSHGAVDQPQHF.

There are a few counts of this clonotype. This chain uses TRBV4-2 with TRBJ1-2; D is unresolved. In germline, CDR1 is LGHNA, CDR2 YNFKEQ. This CDR3 spans 15 amino acids. The V end was cut by 4 bases, the J end by 0 bases, with 12 bases between. CDR3 DNA: TGTGCCAGCAGCCCCCCTTCCGCGTCTAACTATGGCTACACCTTC. Its protein product is CASSPPSASNYGYTF.

In its sample, this clonotype was seen a few times. The V and J genes are TRBV6-1 and TRBJ1-2, with a tentative D call TRBD1 (6 bases). Germline V lookup: CDR1 MNHNS, CDR2 SASEGT. V was pared by 11 bases and J by 0 bases, with 10 bases between. The CDR3 extends over 12 amino acids. CDR3 DNA: TGTGCCGGGGGCCCGACTAACTATGGCTACACCTTC. Protein: CAGGPTNYGYTF.

This sequence joins TRBV7-2 and TRBJ2-1; TRBD2 aligns across 7 bases. The CDR3 spans 18 residues. The trim removed 5 bases at V and 1 base at J, leaving 14 bases unmatched. Germline CDR1 and CDR2: SGHTA and FQGNSA. This chain's CDR3 is CASSHFSGGRGSYNEQFF. CDR3 bases: TGTGCCAGCAGCCATTTTTCGGGGGGACGAGGATCCTACAATGAGCAGTTCTTC.

The chain links TRBV6-1 to TRBJ1-5; TRBD1 might be the D (6 bases). The V end was cut by 8 bases, the J end by 6 bases, with 14 bases between. Germline V gene sequence: CDR1 MNHNS, CDR2 SASEGT. This CDR3 region has 13 residues. CDR3 bases: TGTGCCAGCGCAAGGGGGTCATCTCAGCCCCAGCATTTT. Its translation: CASARGSSQPQHF.

The chain links TRBV5-1 to TRBJ2-1; D might be TRBD2 (6 bases). The CDR3 sequence is 14 residues long. The V end was cut by 4 bases, the J end by 5 bases, with 13 bases between. Germline CDR1 SGHRS, CDR2 YFSETQ. The CDR3 DNA is TGCGCCAGCAGCCTACTGCGGGAAAACAATGAGCAGTTCTTC. Translation gives CASSLLRENNEQFF.

A note on this clonotype: Germline is not matched at one junction end, which may reflect a read error. The chain recombines TRBV28 with TRBJ1-4; D gene uncertain. Germline lookup yields CDR1 MDHEN and CDR2 SYDVKM. CDR3 length equals 12 residues. The chain's CDR3 is CASSLLNEKMFF. DNA for the CDR3: TGTGCCAGCAGTTTATTAAATGAAAAAATGTTTTTT.